This section outlines one TCR beta chain sequence together with its context. Its recognized antigen is unknown. Nothing much larger sits one base from this clone, and base qualities are not available. Trimming leaves V shorter by 6 bases and J shorter by 6 bases, with the junction holding 10 bases beyond the gene matches. Measured from the cysteine to the phenylalanine, the CDR3 is 15 residues long. CDR3 DNA only is kept here, 45 bases in frame from base 1. The germline V gene gives CDR1 as MNHNS and CDR2 as SASEGT. Libraries were constructed by PCR. The sequencer was an Illumina HiSeq 2500. To normalize quantification of the TCRbeta repertoire, the TCR libraries were built with molecular barcoding that relied on unique molecular identifiers. TCRdb redid the processing of the public reads, applying fastp at Q25 and MiXCR, and retained in-frame beta chains. Each entry merges the rows of one CDR3 protein and shows their most common DNA and genes. The sample table lists just over 200,000 distinct CDR3 sequences, roughly 8.3% of them with a count of one. The top ten clonotypes cover 35% of the sample.

The treatment or condition label of this sample denotes: allogeneic hematopoietic cell transplantation with graft depleted of TCRalphabeta T cells and CD19 B cells. The children who served as transplant recipients had been given grafts of TCRalphabeta/CD19-depleted allogeneic hematopoietic cells. The sample belongs to a study of T-cell reconstitution after alpha-beta-depleted transplantation in children (TCRdb year 2016). Regarding the study in general: T-cell immune reconstitution after TCRalphabeta/CD19-depleted allogeneic hematopoietic cell transplantation in children was quantitatively tracked in the study by means of TCR repertoire profiling. Broader findings and caveats from the paper: About two months after transplant, the apparently early recovery of alphabetaT-cell counts reportedly depended on just several hundred clones that had expanded rapidly and came from non-depleted graft cells. The high TCRbeta diversity at day 60 in some patients was ascribed to recipient T cells and intrathymic progenitors that had survived conditioning. Over the following months the frequencies of hyperexpanded clones went down, and after one year T-cell counts and TCRbeta diversity were mostly credited to newly produced T cells.

The TCR comes from a male patient between 2 and 10 years old who had a stem cell transplant for acute myeloid leukemia, so the T cells may come from the graft donor. The material sequenced was PBMCs, mostly from graft donor cells, taken 360 days after TCRalphabeta/CD19-depleted stem cell transplant. Recombination joined TRBV6-1 with TRBJ2-7; 11 junctional bases match TRBD2. The DNA sequence follows: TGTGCCAGCAGCTCCACTGTAGCGGGAGGGTCCGAGCAGTACTTC. Translated, it reads CASSSTVAGGSEQYF.